In its sample, the clone carrying this T cell receptor beta chain was seen many times. The TCR beta library used iRepertoire HTBI primers with Arm-PCR amplification of CDR3. One entry per CDR3 protein results from TCRdb running MiXCR on the multiplex PCR reads. The sample carries 540,000 or so distinct CDR3 sequences, approximately 13% recorded once. Time point noted: newly diagnosed GD, antithyroid drugs for less than 3 months. RNA isolated from PBMCs was used to make the TCR library. This record comes from a study of regulatory T cells in long-lasting Graves disease. Germline values: CDR1 SEHNR, CDR2 FQNEAQ (reference sequence). V was pared by 3 bases and J by 4 bases, with 9 bases between. The CDR3 has 13 residues. The same sample was also studied in work on T cells in Graves' hyperthyroidism and ophthalmopathy.

The receptor was isolated from a man aged 25 to 40 with Graves disease. The sequencing here drew on peripheral blood mononuclear cells (PBMCs), taken at new diagnosis, from a patient treated with antithyroid drugs. This chain connects TRBV7-9 to TRBJ1-1, with D perhaps matching TRBD1 (5 bases). The DNA of the CDR3 is TGTGCCAGCAGCTTTGAAGGGGTCACTGAAGCTTTCTTT. Protein: CASSFEGVTEAFF.